This TCR beta chain was sequenced in a study of shared clonotypes between healthy human individuals. J gave up 4 bases and V 1 base, and 3 bases lay outside the gene matches. Germline CDR1 SGHTA, CDR2 FQGTGA. CDR3 size: 15 residues. A deep-level run was used for the assay. Profiled with immunoSEQ multiplex PCR; TCRdb holds only in-frame clones, not every one. Among more than 2,000,000 clones listed, more than 85% were seen once. A CD45RA+ naive subset and a CD45RA-negative memory subset were split from CD4+ cells. This chain joins TRBV7-3 and TRBJ2-1; 8 bases fit TRBD2. The receptor was derived from a man aged 18 to 30 in good health. Some clones in this sample may be carry-over from other donors' samples. Sequencing was carried out using naive CD4+ T cells from PBMCs. The subset: CD45RA+ positively selected. DNA for the CDR3: TGTGCCAGCAGCTTAAGCCGGGAGGGTTACAATGAGCAGTTCTTC. It yields the protein CASSLSREGYNEQFF.